This T cell receptor (beta chain) came from a study of blood T cell repertoires in COVID-19 (dated by TCRdb to about 2020). With regard to the full study: Samples covering the acute and convalescent phases of COVID-19 were provided by collaborators in the United States, Italy and Spain. The material from the prospective study consisted of cDNA or gDNA derived from T cells, B-cell-depleted T cells, or PBMCs. The dataset comprised deeply sampled blood TCRbeta repertoires from subjects exposed to, actively infected with, or recovered from COVID-19. A freely available public database, intended as a resource for researchers studying the immune response to SARS-CoV-2, is where the repertoires were released. The samples were drawn from the first 160 participants of the ongoing ImmuneRACE study and from roughly 1,300 subjects provided by 6 global collaborators. Sample metadata almost always included a de-identified subject ID, COVID-19 status, age in years and sex. Where available, HLA class I and class II types were taken from metadata supplied by the sample provider and were not determined by assay-based typing. Findings and caveats that apply to the study as a whole: The quantity of clinical and demographic metadata differed by source and by participant and was supplied without curation.

Participants in the prospective study were aged roughly 18 to 100 years, lived in 20 to 30 United States geographic areas, and enrolled through a virtual design. In the prospective study, participants were assigned to cohorts based on the clinical history participants reported in a screening survey and a study questionnaire. Each participant in the prospective study had whole blood, serum and a nasopharyngeal or oropharyngeal swab collected by mobile phlebotomists. Participants in the prospective study had the option to provide additional blood draws and questionnaires over an approximately 2-month period. Blood samples from the prospective study were shipped frozen or at room temperature prior to DNA extraction. TCRbeta CDR3 regions were amplified from genomic DNA using the immunoSEQ Assay, a bias-controlled multiplex PCR. In the paper's pipeline: The number of nucleated cells in each sample was estimated from the amplification of reference gene primers within the assay. To quantify the absolute abundance of each unique TCRbeta CDR3 rearrangement, sequence reads were collapsed and filtered. For each sample, productive Simpson clonality was calculated as the square root of Simpson's diversity index across productive rearrangements. TCRdb retrieved this table from immuneACCESS and kept in-frame rearrangements only. Not all clones are present; in checked studies, unresolved V genes account for under half, and no reason is known for the remainder. From that table come the V and J calls and clone size; the DNA was used to work out D and trimming. In all, the sample holds about 400,000 clones, and 87% of those were seen once. The ten largest account for approximately 2% of the sample.

From the cysteine through the phenylalanine, the CDR3 covers 12 amino acids. CDR3 DNA only is kept here, 36 bases in frame from base 1. In the germline V gene, CDR1 corresponds to KGHDR and CDR2 to SFDVKD. V is cut by 5 bases and J by 7 bases, and the space between the germline ends is 10 bases. On this clone itself: Its antigen target is currently unknown. No qualities accompany the bases; no much larger clone lies one base away.

This chain is built from TRBV24-1 and TRBJ2-5; perhaps TRBD1 is the D gene, with 6 bases matching. This TCR derives from a woman younger than 35 with acute COVID-19. Sequencing was performed on PBMCs or T cells enriched from blood (not recorded which). The CDR3 region reads CATSALGGTQYF. The DNA sequence is TGTGCCACCAGTGCCCTAGGGGGGACCCAGTACTTC.